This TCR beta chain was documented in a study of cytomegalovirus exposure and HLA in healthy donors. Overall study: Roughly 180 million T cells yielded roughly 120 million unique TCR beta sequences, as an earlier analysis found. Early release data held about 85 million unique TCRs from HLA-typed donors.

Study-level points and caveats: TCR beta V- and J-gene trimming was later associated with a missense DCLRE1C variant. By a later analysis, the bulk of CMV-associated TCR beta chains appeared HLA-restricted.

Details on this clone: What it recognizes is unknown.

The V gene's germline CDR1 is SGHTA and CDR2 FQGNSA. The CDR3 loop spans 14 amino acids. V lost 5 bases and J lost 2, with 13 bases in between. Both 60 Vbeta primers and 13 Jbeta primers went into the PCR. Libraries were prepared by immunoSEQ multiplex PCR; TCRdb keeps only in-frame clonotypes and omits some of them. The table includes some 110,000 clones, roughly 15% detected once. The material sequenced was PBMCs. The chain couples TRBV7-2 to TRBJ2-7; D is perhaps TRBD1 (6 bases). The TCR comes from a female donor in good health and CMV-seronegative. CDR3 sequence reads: CASSGRTVPYEQYF. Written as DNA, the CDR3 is TGTGCCAGCAGCGGCCGGACAGTACCCTACGAGCAGTACTTC.